Included here is one TCR beta chain sequence, with context. From germline, CDR1 is SGHVS and CDR2 FQNEAQ. V gave up 8 bases and J gave up 5 bases; unmatched junction bases: 8. This CDR3 has 14 residues. The data belong to a study of cytomegalovirus exposure and HLA in healthy donors. The PCR employed 60 Vbeta primers together with 13 Jbeta primers. TCRdb keeps only in-frame clones here, not all; method: immunoSEQ multiplex PCR. The sample gives over 95,000 clones, over 75% of which show up once; about 3.5% is in the top ten. Source material: PBMCs. The sequence came from a man aged 35-49 years in good health and CMV-seronegative. The chain links TRBV7-8 to TRBJ2-1, with 8 bases fitting TRBD2. This CDR3 reads CASAAGGGNNEQFF. The CDR3 DNA reads as TGTGCCAGCGCGGCGGGAGGAGGGAACAATGAGCAGTTCTTC.